This entry features one T cell receptor beta chain sequence. V was shortened by 3 bases and J by 14 bases, with 14 bases between the two germline ends. The CDR3 has 12 amino acids. The record originates from a study of blood T cell repertoires in COVID-19. As for the study in general: Italy, Spain and the United States were the sources of the convalescent and acute COVID-19 samples.

Sequencing was performed with immunoSEQ multiplex PCR; in TCRdb, only in-frame clones are kept and a portion is missing. The sample lists approximately 100,000 clones, 89% occurring once. The receptor was derived from a woman of 80 years or more with active COVID-19. The chain employs TRBV12-3 or TRBV12-4 and TRBJ2-1; D not certain. The material sequenced was peripheral blood. CDR3 DNA: TGTGCCAGCAGTTTTATGGATAGCAAAAAGTTCTTC. This encodes CASSFMDSKKFF.